This entry lists 24 T cell receptor beta chains sequenced from one sample in a study of T cell responses to AZD1222 COVID-19 vaccine. The data were produced by immunoSEQ multiplex PCR, yet TCRdb's version contains in-frame clones alone and is incomplete. In the table there are around 150,000 clones, roughly 86% of which are singletons. The specimen was peripheral blood, collected on day 0 of AZD1222 vaccination. These receptors were collected from an adult in good health.

The DNA of the CDR3 is TGTGCCTCGGGGGGGGCCGCTGGGGACTACGAGCAGTACTTC. It specifies CASGGAAGDYEQYF. The rearrangement joins TRBV7-2 to TRBJ2-7; TRBD2 matches 8 bases. The CDR3 extends over 14 amino acids. V shed 11 bases, J shed 3 bases, and the junction held 12 bases outside the gene matches. CDR1 is SGHTA and CDR2 is FQGNSA in the germline V gene.

The chain is built from TRBV5-6 and TRBJ1-4; D is perhaps TRBD1 (6 bases). V gave up 1 base and J gave up 2 bases, with 6 bases separating them. The CDR3 has 14 residues. In germline, CDR1 is SGHDT, CDR2 YYEEEE. CDR3 protein: CASSLQGTNEKLFF. As DNA, the CDR3 is TGTGCCAGCAGCTTGCAGGGGACTAATGAAAAACTGTTTTTT.

This chain connects TRBV6-5 to TRBJ1-2; possibly TRBD1 for D (6 bases). The germline CDR1 and CDR2 sequences are MNHEY and SVGAGI. This CDR3 is built from 13 residues. The V and J ends lost 4 bases and 5 bases respectively, with 11 bases between them. CDR3 DNA sequence: TGTGCCAGCAGTTCCCGACAGGAATATGGCTACACCTTC. Translation gives CASSSRQEYGYTF.

The chain joins TRBV30 to TRBJ2-7; weak D call: TRBD2 (6 bases). This CDR3 spans 13 amino acids. V dropped 7 bases and J dropped 2 bases, with 15 bases sitting between them. Germline V gives CDR1 GTSNPN, CDR2 SVGIG (reference sequence). The CDR3 region is CAFSGLDAYEQYF. CDR3 sequence (DNA): TGTGCCTTTTCGGGACTCGACGCCTACGAGCAGTACTTC.

V gene TRBV2 combines with J gene TRBJ1-3; D uncertain. This CDR3 spans 14 amino acids. Germline loops: CDR1 SNHLY, CDR2 FYNNEI. Trimming pared 5 bases from V and 0 bases from J, leaving 8 bases between. The CDR3: CASSSISSGNTIYF. The CDR3, as DNA: TGTGCCAGCAGTTCGATTAGCTCTGGAAACACCATATATTTT.

This chain links TRBV5-4 with TRBJ1-1; no definite D call. V was cut by 6 bases and J by 7 bases, with 16 bases left in between. This CDR3 is built from 13 residues. From germline, CDR1 is SGHNT and CDR2 YYREEE (reference sequence). The CDR3 DNA follows: TGTGCCAGCATGATCGATCCTGGGAGTGAAGCTTTCTTT. It yields the protein CASMIDPGSEAFF.

This clone was recorded a few times. One junction end disagrees with the germline gene, perhaps due to a read error. This chain links TRBV28 with TRBJ1-2; 9 nucleotides line up with TRBD1. Germline loops: CDR1 MDHEN, CDR2 SYDVKM. CDR3 length: 13 residues. CDR3 sequence: CASSTLKPGTGYF. In DNA, the CDR3 is TGTGCCAGCAGCACCCTAAAGCCCGGGACAGGGTACTTC.

The chain uses TRBV5-8 and TRBJ2-7; TRBD1 agrees at 7 bases. Looked up from germline, CDR1 is SGHTS and CDR2 is YDEGEE. The CDR3 loop spans 14 amino acids. Trimming removed 0 bases from V and 3 bases from J; junction bases left unmatched: 3. The CDR3 region is CASSLVDRDYEQYF. The CDR3 DNA follows: TGTGCCAGCAGCTTGGTAGACAGGGACTACGAGCAGTACTTC.

The chain has TRBV27 and TRBJ1-3, with D perhaps matching TRBD1 (6 bases). The germline V gene encodes CDR1 MNHEY and CDR2 SMNVEV (reference sequence). Trimming shortened V by 3 bases and J by 6 bases, and 15 bases separated the two germline ends. This CDR3 contains 15 residues. The CDR3 nucleotides are TGTGCCAGCAGTTTCTTGGGGGGCGCAGAAAACACCATATATTTT. Encoded protein: CASSFLGGAENTIYF.

The chain carries TRBV27 and TRBJ1-6; 7 bases fit TRBD1. Looked up from germline, CDR1 is MNHEY and CDR2 is SMNVEV (reference sequence). The V segment lost 5 bases and the J segment 6 bases; nucleotides outside the gene matches: 13. This CDR3 has 17 amino acids. The DNA of the CDR3 is TGTGCCAGCAGTCCACGACAGGGAATGGGGATTAATTCACCCCTCCACTTT. Translation gives CASSPRQGMGINSPLHF.

The chain combines TRBV9 with TRBJ1-2, with TRBD1 matching over 9 bases. The CDR3 is 14 amino acids. The V gene's germline CDR1 is SGDLS and CDR2 YYNGEE. The junction had 5 bases not matched to a gene; V was cut back by 3 bases and J by 5 bases. The CDR3 DNA reads as TGTGCCAGCAGCGCCCGGGACAGGGATTATGGCTACACCTTC. Its translation is CASSARDRDYGYTF.

This rearrangement joins TRBV19 to TRBJ2-7; D perhaps matches TRBD2 (7 bases). The V end was cut by 3 bases, the J end by 2 bases, with 11 bases between. Germline values: CDR1 LNHDA, CDR2 SQIVND (reference sequence). This CDR3 has 14 residues. The CDR3 region is CASSILGGPYEQYF. CDR3 in DNA: TGTGCCAGTAGTATCCTGGGGGGGCCCTACGAGCAGTACTTC.

This chain joins TRBV5-4 and TRBJ2-7; TRBD1 is a possible D gene (6 bases). This CDR3 region has 14 residues. V was pared by 2 bases and J by 2 bases, with 11 bases between. The germline CDR1 and CDR2 sequences are SGHNT and YYREEE (reference sequence). The CDR3 sequence: CASSLSGDTYEQYF. In DNA form, the CDR3 reads TGTGCCAGCAGCTTATCAGGGGACACCTACGAGCAGTACTTC.

V and J are TRBV11-2 and TRBJ1-1, with TRBD1 as a possible D gene (6 bases). Germline CDR1 reads SGHAT; CDR2 reads FQNNGV. The CDR3 has 15 amino acids. V was trimmed by 5 bases and J by 8 bases, leaving 21 bases between them. The CDR3 nucleotides are TGTGCCAGCAGCAATCGACGGGGGGCATTTTCAGAAGCTTTCTTT. It codes for CASSNRRGAFSEAFF.

The V call is TRBV27, the J call TRBJ1-2, with 8 bases matching TRBD1. V lost 4 bases to trimming and J lost 5 bases; unmatched junction nucleotides: 3. The CDR3 extends over 13 amino acids. Germline V gene lookup returns CDR1 MNHEY and CDR2 SMNVEV (reference sequence). In DNA, the CDR3 is TGTGCCAGCAGTTCGGGACAGGCTTATGGCTACACCTTC. This encodes CASSSGQAYGYTF.

In its sample, this clone was seen once. The V and J genes are TRBV19 and TRBJ1-1; D not resolved. Germline CDR1 is LNHDA and CDR2 is SQIVND (reference sequence). The length of the CDR3 is 15 residues. The V end lost 0 bases, the J end lost 1 base, and 9 bases lay between the germline ends. CDR3 DNA sequence: TGTGCCAGTAGTATAGAATCGTTTGGGAACACTGAAGCTTTCTTT. This gives the protein CASSIESFGNTEAFF.

J is TRBJ2-7 and V is TRBV25-1, with 10 nucleotides matching TRBD2. The length of the CDR3 is 16 residues. The V gene's germline CDR1 is MGHDK and CDR2 SYGVNS. J was trimmed by 0 bases and V by 4 bases; bases with no gene match: 6. CDR3 in amino acids: CASSGRLAGSSYEQYF. The CDR3 DNA sequence: TGTGCCAGCAGTGGGCGACTAGCGGGTTCCTCCTACGAGCAGTACTTC.

The chain employs TRBV15 and TRBJ1-5; unclear D gene. The V gene lost 0 bases and the J gene lost 8 bases, with 17 bases spanning the gap. Germline V CDR1 and CDR2: LNHNV, YYDKDF (reference sequence). This CDR3 has 16 residues. The CDR3 region has the DNA TGTGCCACCAGCAGAGACCGGGGAATGGAGGGAAAGCCCCAGCATTTT. Its protein is CATSRDRGMEGKPQHF.

The rearrangement links TRBV19 to TRBJ2-1; 7 bases align to TRBD1. The ends lost 6 bases at V and 5 bases at J; junction bases unmatched: 7. The CDR3 is 14 amino acids. Germline V gene data show CDR1 as LNHDA and CDR2 as SQIVND (reference sequence). The CDR3 reads CASRRTGMHNEQFF. CDR3 in DNA: TGTGCCAGTAGGCGGACAGGCATGCACAATGAGCAGTTCTTC.

This sequence joins TRBV5-1 and TRBJ2-1; 8 bases match TRBD2. Germline CDR1 and CDR2: SGHRS and YFSETQ. The CDR3 runs 14 residues. The ends lost 4 bases at V and 3 bases at J; junction bases unmatched: 3. This chain's CDR3 is CASSPLADYNEQFF. CDR3 nucleotide sequence: TGCGCCAGCAGCCCACTAGCGGACTACAATGAGCAGTTCTTC.

The chain joins TRBV7-9 to TRBJ1-4; D unresolved. CDR3 length: 16 residues. V gave up 3 bases and J gave up 8 bases, with 19 bases separating them. Germline lookup yields CDR1 SEHNR and CDR2 FQNEAQ (reference sequence). CDR3 nucleotides: TGTGCCAGCAGCTTTCTTTTTGATTCCACTGGGGAAAAACTGTTTTTT. This encodes CASSFLFDSTGEKLFF. The variable domain in full, with the rest retrieved from reference TRBV7-9 and TRBJ1-4, is DTGVSQNPRHKITKRGQNVTFRCDPISEHNRLYWYRQTLGQGPEFLTYFQNEAQLEKSRLLSDRFSAERPKGSFSTLEIQRTEQGDSAMYLCASSFLFDSTGEKLFFGSGTQLSVL.

The genes are TRBV6-2 or TRBV6-3 and TRBJ2-5, with TRBD1 identical over 7 bases. The germline CDR1 and CDR2 sequences are MNHEY and SVGEGT. The V gene end was trimmed by 6 bases and the J gene end by 5 bases; junction bases not matched to a gene: 12. The CDR3 runs 15 residues. CDR3 amino acids: CASSRVQGLGETQYF. CDR3 in DNA: TGTGCCAGCAGCCGAGTACAGGGGTTGGGGGAGACCCAGTACTTC.

The rearrangement links TRBV24-1 to TRBJ2-3; D assignment may be TRBD1 or TRBD2 (5 bases each). This CDR3 contains 16 residues. Between the trimmed V and J ends, which lost 5 bases and 2 bases, there was a span of 16 bases. Looked up from germline, CDR1 is KGHDR and CDR2 is SFDVKD. The CDR3 reads CATSVGRQRITDTQYF. CDR3 DNA: TGTGCCACCAGTGTAGGGAGACAGCGAATCACAGATACGCAGTATTTT.

A word on this clone: Other DNA sequences from this sample encode an identical CDR3 as well. This chain uses TRBV7-9 with TRBJ1-1; no firm D call. V lost 3 bases to trimming and J lost 5 bases, with 7 bases between them. The CDR3 extends over 12 amino acids. CDR1 and CDR2 (germline): SEHNR, FQNEAQ (reference sequence). CDR3 loop: CASSLFSTEAFF. The CDR3 DNA sequence: TGTGCCAGCAGCTTGTTTTCTACTGAAGCTTTCTTT.